One sample yielded the 30 T cell receptor delta chains listed below, sequenced in a study of γδ T cells in repeated Plasmodium falciparum infection. Gammadelta T cells were flow-sorted from PBMC into Vgamma9/Vdelta2+ and Vdelta2-negative populations for bulk analysis. TCRdb re-called the multiplex PCR reads via CATT. The table includes 45,000 to 70,000 delta-chain clones, around 1.7% detected once. Material: gamma-delta T cells from blood. The origin of the receptors is a pool of human donors (malaria-infected and uninfected, not separated).

This clone was observed a handful of times. Translating this DNA gives a protein that differs at residue 16 from the TCRdb one, which belongs to a much larger clone; a read error is likely, and the protein shown is this translation. The CDR3 sequence is CACNHWGIPLYTDKLTF. CDR3 nucleotides: TGTGCCTGTAACCACTGGGGGATCCCTTTGTACACCGATAAACTCACCTTT. The V gene is listed as TRDV3; no J gene was called; the table's D call TRDD3 went unverified against the DNA. The CDR3 contains 17 residues. Looked up from germline, CDR1 is TVYSNPD and CDR2 is GDNSRS (reference sequence).

In this sample, this clone turned up many times. With a far larger clone one base away, a read error is the likely cause. The same CDR3 is also encoded by other DNA sequences in this sample. V usage is TRDV1 and J usage is TRDJ1, with unresolved D. The CDR3 sequence is 19 residues long. The V gene lost 4 bases and the J gene lost 0 bases, with 24 bases spanning the gap. Germline CDR1 is TSWWSYY and CDR2 is QGS. CDR3 DNA sequence: TGTGCTCTTGGGGGAAGGCTTAAAAAGTCCCTCCGGTACACCGATAAACTCATCTTT. Translation: CALGGRLKKSLRYTDKLIF.

This clone was seen a handful of times. The protein that TCRdb holds for this DNA derives from a much larger clone and differs from the translated DNA at residue 20, which likely indicates a read error; the protein shown here is translated from the DNA. There is no J gene call, but TRAV38-2/DV8 is given as the V gene; TRDD3, the table's D call, lacks a check against the DNA. Germline lookup yields CDR1 TSESDYY and CDR2 QEAYKQQN. The CDR3 runs 22 residues. The CDR3 DNA follows: TGTGCTTATCGTCCATTCCTGTTCGGAAAGCACTGGGGACCTCAGTACACCGATAAACCCATCTTT. Translation: CAYRPFLFGKHWGPQYTDKPIF.

This clone has more than one count but fewer than ten. TCRdb's protein for this DNA is that of a much larger clone and differs from the translation at residue 9, likely a read error; the protein shown is the DNA translation. V is TRDV2 and J is TRDJ1; 7 bases are shared with TRDD3. TCRdb is silent on the J gene; assignment here came from matching the DNA to germline. From germline, CDR1 is GEAIGNYY and CDR2 EKD. V shed 1 base and J 6 bases; nucleotides not matched to a gene: 16. This CDR3 is 17 amino acids long. The CDR3 protein is CACDTFTGEYAVYKLIF. CDR3 nucleotides: TGTGCCTGTGACACTTTTACTGGGGAATACGCGGTCTATAAACTCATCTTT.

On this clone: This probably arose from a read error, given a far larger clone one base away. Other DNA sequences in this sample translate to the same CDR3. The chain links TRDV1 to TRDJ2; tentatively, D is TRDD2 (5 bases). V lost 2 bases, J lost 9 bases, and 31 bases lay in between. The CDR3 covers 20 residues. The germline CDR1 and CDR2 sequences are TSWWSYY and QGS. CDR3: CALGEAGSVFRLPGITQLFF. The CDR3 DNA sequence: TGTGCTCTTGGGGAAGCCGGTTCGGTTTTTCGACTTCCCGGTATAACACAACTCTTCTTT.

This clone was detected only a few times. The protein in TCRdb stems from a much larger clone and differs at residue 8 from this DNA's translation, likely a read error; here the protein is translated from the DNA. This chain uses TRDV2 with TRDJ1, with 13 positions matching TRDD3. Germline V gene sequence: CDR1 GEAIGNYY, CDR2 EKD. The CDR3 has 19 residues. The V gene end was trimmed by 3 bases and the J gene end by 4 bases; junction bases not matched to a gene: 16. The CDR3 sequence: CACDPAFPITGGYVDKLIF. The CDR3 coding sequence is TGTGCCTGTGACCCTGCCTTCCCAATAACTGGGGGATACGTCGATAAACTCATCTTT.

This clone was seen a few times. The protein TCRdb lists belongs to a much larger clone and differs from this DNA's translation at residue 17, which points to a read error; the protein shown is made from the DNA. The chain couples TRDV1 to TRDJ1; 11 bases map to TRDD3. Germline V lookup: CDR1 TSWWSYY, CDR2 QGS. CDR3 size: 22 residues. Losses at the gene ends were 4 bases for V and 3 bases for J; bases not matched to a gene: 25. The CDR3 protein is CALGAPVGPDWGILTYPDKLIF. CDR3 nucleotide sequence: TGTGCTCTTGGGGCCCCTGTTGGGCCTGACTGGGGGATATTGACGTACCCCGATAAACTCATCTTT.

This clone has just a few counts. A far larger clone is just one base off, so this is likely a read error. Other DNA sequences within the sample encode an identical CDR3. The chain combines TRDV1 with TRDJ1, with a weak D call TRDD2 (7 bases). The J gene, left out of TCRdb, was set here by checking the DNA against germline. The CDR3 is made up of 25 amino acids. The germline V and J ends were trimmed by 0 bases and 2 bases, with 40 bases remaining between them. Per germline, CDR1 TSWWSYY and CDR2 QGS. CDR3 nucleotide sequence: TGTGCTCTTGGGGAACTACAGAGGTACGTCTTCCTAGCTCCTACTGGGAACTATACTACCGATAAACTCATCTTT. Residues: CALGELQRYVFLAPTGNYTTDKLIF.

The sample holds many counts of this clone. TCRdb records a much larger clone's protein for this DNA, with a difference at residue 18 that likely arises from a read error; the protein given is the translation of the DNA. This rearrangement joins TRDV1 to TRDJ1, with TRDD3 matching over 7 bases. Germline V gene data show CDR1 as TSWWSYY and CDR2 as QGS. The CDR3 length is 20 residues. The CDR3, as DNA: TGTGCTCTTGGGGACCCAAGCTGGGGGCAACCCCGGGGGTACACCGATAAACCCATCTTT. Protein product: CALGDPSWGQPRGYTDKPIF.

This clone was detected only a few times. TCRdb assigns this DNA the protein of a much larger clone, which departs from its translation at residue 10; this likely reflects a read error, and the protein shown comes from translating the DNA. The rearrangement links TRDV3 to TRDJ1, with 8 bases matching TRDD3. Germline CDR1 TVYSNPD, CDR2 GDNSRS (reference sequence). The CDR3 runs to 21 residues. V dropped 4 bases and J dropped 6; count of bases not matched to a gene: 34. Written as DNA, the CDR3 is TGTGCCTCTTCTGGGGGTCCTAAAACCTGCTGGGGGAGGATCCCGGAACATAAACTCATCTTT. Protein product: CASSGGPKTCWGRIPEHKLIF.

This clone came up many times. A far larger clone is just one base off, so this is likely a read error. Other DNA variants within this sample encode the same CDR3. The chain combines TRDV1 with TRDJ3; tentatively, D is TRDD2 or TRDD3 (9 bases each). CDR1 TSWWSYY and CDR2 QGS come from the germline V gene. The CDR3 totals 24 residues. DNA of the CDR3: TGTGCCCTTGGGCCCATCCCCTTCCTACGAACTGGGGGACTGTACTCCTGGGACACCCGACAGATGTTTTTC. As protein: CALGPIPFLRTGGLYSWDTRQMFF.

Only a few counts were recorded for this clone. The protein given by TCRdb reflects a much larger clone and differs at residue 12 from this DNA's translation, likely from a read error; the protein shown is the DNA's translation. The chain combines TRDV1 with TRDJ1; 8 positions agree with TRDD3. TCRdb gives no J gene; it was assigned here by matching the DNA to germline. Germline CDR1 reads TSWWSYY; CDR2 reads QGS. V trimming: 1 base; J trimming: 0 bases; junction bases outside the gene matches: 19. The CDR3 sequence is 21 residues long. CDR3 bases: TGTGCTCTTGGGGAACGGCCCTTTTTCCCACTTTCACTGGGGGACACCGATAAACTCATCTTT. It encodes CALGERPFFPLSLGDTDKLIF.

This clone appeared a few times. For this DNA, TCRdb reports the protein of a much larger clone, which diverges at residue 10, most likely from a read error; the protein presented here is translated directly from the DNA. The chain couples TRDV3 to TRDJ1, with D unresolved. The germline V gene has CDR1 TVYSNPD and CDR2 GDNSRS (reference sequence). V was cut by 4 bases and J by 9 bases, with 24 bases left in between. The CDR3 spans 14 residues. The CDR3 here is CASRRWPSYRELIF. The CDR3 DNA reads TGTGCCTCTCGTCGTTGGCCATCATACCGCGAACTCATCTTT.

This clone was recorded a few times. This likely stems from a read error, as it lies one base from a far larger clone. Other DNA sequences in the sample encode the same CDR3. The J gene is TRDJ1, the V gene TRDV1; D may correspond to TRDD2 or TRDD3 (5 bases each). In germline, CDR1 is TSWWSYY, CDR2 QGS. The germline V and J ends were trimmed by 3 bases and 0 bases, with 29 bases remaining between them. The CDR3 is 21 residues long. CDR3 nucleotide sequence: TGTGCTCTTGGGGACCCTAAAGATTCCTCCATACTGGACTTATACACCGATAAACTCATCTTT. It encodes CALGDPKDSSILDLYTDKLIF.

This clone was picked up many times. TCRdb's listed protein matches a much larger clone and diverges from this DNA's translation at residue 3, likely through a read error; the protein shown comes from the DNA. The rearrangement uses TRDV1 and TRDJ1; maybe TRDD3 (5 bases). CDR1 is TSWWSYY, CDR2 QGS, per germline. This CDR3 has 17 residues. The CDR3 bases are TGTGCTCGTGGGGAACTAACCCCCGTTCCCGTGGGCGATAAACTCATCTTT. The encoded protein is CARGELTPVPVGDKLIF.

This clone was detected only a few times. This likely stems from a read error, as it lies one base from a far larger clone. The sample carries other DNA sequences with the same CDR3. No J gene call was made, and the V gene is TRDV2; the listed D gene, TRDD3, was not tested against the DNA. Germline CDR1 is GEAIGNYY and CDR2 is EKD. The CDR3 is 19 amino acids. The CDR3 nucleotides are TGTGCCTGTGACACCGACCCGTCCCTGGGGGATAAGGGGGCCGATAAACTCATCTTC. Its translation is CACDTDPSLGDKGADKLIF.

In regard to this clone: A far larger clone is a single base away, which makes a read error likely. This specimen includes other DNA sequences encoding the same CDR3. The rearrangement uses TRDV2 and TRDJ1, with 8 positions matching TRDD3. Since TCRdb gives no J gene, matching the DNA to germline was used here to assign it. Germline lookup yields CDR1 GEAIGNYY and CDR2 EKD. The trim removed 0 bases at V and 2 bases at J, leaving 13 bases unmatched. This CDR3 spans 18 amino acids. CDR3 sequence (DNA): TGTGCCTGTGACACCGTTACGGCCGGGGGATATGGAACCGATAAACTCATCTTT. Residues: CACDTVTAGGYGTDKLIF.

This clone has more than one count but fewer than ten. TCRdb records a much larger clone's protein for this DNA, with a difference at residue 13 that likely arises from a read error; the protein given is the translation of the DNA. This chain links TRDV2 with TRDJ1; 12 bases fit TRDD3. This CDR3 spans 16 amino acids. From germline, CDR1 is GEAIGNYY and CDR2 EKD. The junction had 14 bases not matched to a gene; V was cut back by 4 bases and J by 9 bases. The CDR3 nucleotides are TGTGCCTGTGATCGGGTACTGGGGGATACCTCCCTTGAACTCATCTTT. Translated: CACDRVLGDTSLELIF.

In regard to this clone: The mismatch at residue 18 between this DNA's translation and the TCRdb protein of a much larger clone likely reflects a read error; the protein shown is translated from the DNA. J is TRDJ1 and V is TRDV1, with 7 bases fitting TRDD2. CDR1 is TSWWSYY, CDR2 QGS, per germline. The CDR3 is 21 residues long. CDR3 sequence reads: CALGEVSYGGPYSLYTDRLIF. The CDR3 DNA follows: TGTGCTCTTGGGGAAGTTTCCTACGGGGGGCCGTACTCTCTGTACACCGATAGACTCATCTTT.

Note on this clone: TCRdb attributes to this sequence the protein of a much larger clone, which differs from the DNA translation at residue 13; a read error is likely, and the protein displayed is translated from the DNA. The CDR3, as DNA: TGTGCCCGTACCTTCCTACGTACTGGGGTGTTAGGGCACACCGATAAACTCATCTTT. Its translation is CARTFLRTGVLGHTDKLIF. V and J are TRDV3 and TRDJ1, with TRDD2 matching over 9 bases. CDR3 size: 19 residues. Germline V gene data show CDR1 as TVYSNPD and CDR2 as GDNSRS (reference sequence). V shed 5 bases, J shed 0 bases, and the junction held 22 bases outside the gene matches.

Ten or more counts support this clone. The V and J genes are TRDV1 and TRDJ1; 11 bases agree with TRDD3. Germline matching of the DNA provided the J gene here, since TCRdb leaves it blank. V lost 1 base to trimming and J lost 2 bases; unmatched junction nucleotides: 18. Germline CDR1 reads TSWWSYY; CDR2 reads QGS. The CDR3 covers 21 residues. CDR3 in DNA: TGTGCTCTTGGGGAACCCATTTTCCCTTTACTGGGGGATAAGGGAACCGATAAACTCATCTTT. Protein sequence: CALGEPIFPLLGDKGTDKLIF.

In regard to this clone: TCRdb has a much larger clone's protein, which differs at residue 5 from the translation of this DNA, likely because of a read error; what is shown is the protein translated from the DNA. V and J are TRDV1 and TRDJ1, with TRDD3 matching 9 bases. The V gene end was trimmed by 4 bases and the J gene end by 0 bases; junction bases not matched to a gene: 21. Germline V lookup: CDR1 TSWWSYY, CDR2 QGS. This CDR3 region has 21 residues. CDR3 coding DNA: TGTGCTCTTGGGGGAGGCCCTACAGCTCCCTACTGGGGGACCTACACCGATAAACTCATCTTT. It translates to CALGGGPTAPYWGTYTDKLIF.

In its sample, this clone was seen a few times. The protein that TCRdb holds for this DNA derives from a much larger clone and differs from the translated DNA at residue 7, which likely indicates a read error; the protein shown here is translated from the DNA. The genes are TRDV1 and TRDJ1, with 10 bases lining up with TRDD3. The J gene, left out of TCRdb, was set here by checking the DNA against germline. J was trimmed by 0 bases and V by 5 bases; bases with no gene match: 30. Germline loops: CDR1 TSWWSYY, CDR2 QGS. The CDR3 contains 24 residues. CDR3: CALGTPPYVSYWGIPVTYTDKLIF. The CDR3 region has the DNA TGTGCTCTTGGGACCCCTCCCTACGTGTCGTACTGGGGGATCCCTGTAACTTACACCGATAAACTCATCTTT.

A note on this clone: A read error likely explains why the TCRdb protein, taken from a much larger clone, differs from this DNA's translation at residue 17; the protein shown is translated from the DNA. This chain uses TRDV2 with TRDJ1; 9 bases are a match to TRDD3. Germline assignment: CDR1 GEAIGNYY and CDR2 EKD. The CDR3 is 18 amino acids. CDR3 amino acids: CACDTRIPTGGGTDKLTF. The CDR3 nucleotides read TGTGCCTGTGACACCCGGATTCCGACTGGGGGAGGCACCGATAAACTCACCTTT.

By sample share, this clone is medium-sized. The same CDR3 is also encoded by other DNA sequences in this sample. The chain carries TRAV38-2/DV8 and TRDJ1; TRDD2 might be the D (8 bases). In germline, CDR1 is TSESDYY, CDR2 QEAYKQQN. The CDR3 covers 21 residues. V lost 2 bases and J lost 0, with 29 bases in between. The CDR3 reads CAYRRVFLRGGGPYYTDKLIF. The CDR3 DNA follows: TGTGCTTATAGGAGGGTCTTCCTACGGGGTGGGGGACCCTACTACACCGATAAACTCATCTTT.

This clone was seen more than once but under ten times. The protein given by TCRdb reflects a much larger clone and differs at residue 3 from this DNA's translation, likely from a read error; the protein shown is the DNA's translation. J is TRDJ1 and V is TRDV2, with 8 bases fitting TRDD3. TCRdb gives no J gene; it was assigned here by matching the DNA to germline. The V segment lost 8 bases and the J segment 1 base; nucleotides outside the gene matches: 23. The germline gives CDR1 GEAIGNYY, CDR2 EKD. The CDR3 contains 19 residues. The CDR3 DNA reads as TGTGCCTATGATGGTGTGGTGGGATACGAACTGGGTCTCACCGATAAACTCATCTTT. Amino acids: CAYDGVVGYELGLTDKLIF.

This clone was seen more than once but under ten times. Since a far larger clone is one base different, this is likely a read error. Other DNA sequences of this sample code for an identical CDR3. The J gene is TRDJ1, the V gene TRDV1, with D possibly matching TRDD2 (5 bases). The CDR3 is 13 amino acids. Germline CDR1 is TSWWSYY and CDR2 is QGS. In DNA, the CDR3 is TGTGCTCTATCCTATCGGGTCTCCGATAAACTCATCTTC. The encoded protein is CALSYRVSDKLIF.

Notes on this clone: The amino acid sequence in TCRdb belongs to a much larger clone and departs from this DNA's translation at residue 3, likely a sequencing read error; the sequence shown is translated from the DNA. V is TRDV2 and J is TRDJ1; 10 bases match TRDD3. J lost 0 bases, V lost 7 bases, and 16 bases had no gene match. Germline loops: CDR1 GEAIGNYY, CDR2 EKD. This CDR3 has 18 amino acids. CDR3: CAWDHSSLGDPYTDKLIF. The DNA of the CDR3 is TGTGCCTGGGACCATTCTTCACTGGGGGATCCGTACACCGATAAACTCATCTTT.

This clone has at least ten counts. The mismatch at residue 5 between this DNA's translation and the TCRdb protein of a much larger clone likely reflects a read error; the protein shown is translated from the DNA. This chain connects TRDV1 to TRDJ1, with D tentatively TRDD3 (6 bases). Germline V gives CDR1 TSWWSYY, CDR2 QGS. The CDR3 covers 13 residues. The V and J ends lost 8 bases and 8 bases respectively, with 18 bases between them. In nucleotides, the CDR3 is TGTGCTCTTTTACTCCATGGGGGCTCAAAACTCATCTTT. Its protein product is CALLLHGGSKLIF.

As to this clone: TCRdb lists the protein of a much larger clone for this DNA, which differs at residue 4, so this is likely a read error; the protein given here is translated from the DNA itself. The chain couples TRDV1 to TRDJ1; the D call may be TRDD1 or TRDD3 (6 bases each). The J gene, not given by TCRdb, was assigned here from a germline match of the nucleotide sequence. V lost 8 bases, J lost 0 bases, and 34 bases lay in between. Germline lookup yields CDR1 TSWWSYY and CDR2 QGS. This CDR3 region has 21 residues. CDR3: CALRSPPGKYGSGADTDKLIF. The CDR3 nucleotides are TGTGCTCTTAGGTCCCCTCCAGGGAAATACGGTTCTGGGGCCGACACCGATAAACTCATCTTT.